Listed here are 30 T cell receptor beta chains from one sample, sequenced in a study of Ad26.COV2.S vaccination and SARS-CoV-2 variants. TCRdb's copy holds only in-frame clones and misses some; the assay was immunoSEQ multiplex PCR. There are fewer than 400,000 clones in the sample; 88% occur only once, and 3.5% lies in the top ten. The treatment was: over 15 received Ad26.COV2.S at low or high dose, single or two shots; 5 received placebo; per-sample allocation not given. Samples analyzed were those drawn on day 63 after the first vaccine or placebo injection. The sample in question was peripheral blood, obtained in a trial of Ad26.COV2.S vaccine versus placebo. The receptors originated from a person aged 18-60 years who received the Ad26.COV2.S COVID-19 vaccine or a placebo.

CDR3 nucleotides: TGTGCCAGTAGCCCTACTAGCAGGGAGGATACGCAGTATTTT. This translates into CASSPTSREDTQYF. The chain uses TRBV19 and TRBJ2-3, with a weak D call TRBD2 (6 bases). The CDR3 length is 14 residues. Trimming shortened V by 6 bases and J by 6 bases, and 16 bases separated the two germline ends. Germline CDR1 LNHDA, CDR2 SQIVND (reference sequence).

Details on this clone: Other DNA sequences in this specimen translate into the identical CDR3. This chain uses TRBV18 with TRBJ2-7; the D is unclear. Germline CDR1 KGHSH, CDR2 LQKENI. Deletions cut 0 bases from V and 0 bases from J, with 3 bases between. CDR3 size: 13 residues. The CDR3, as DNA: TGTGCCAGCTCACCACCGGGCTCCTACGAGCAGTACTTC. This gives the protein CASSPPGSYEQYF.

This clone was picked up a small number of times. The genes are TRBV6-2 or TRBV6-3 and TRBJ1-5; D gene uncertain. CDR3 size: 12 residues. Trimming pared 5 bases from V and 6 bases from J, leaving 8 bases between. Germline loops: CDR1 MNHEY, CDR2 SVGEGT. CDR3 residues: CASSPGLQPQHF. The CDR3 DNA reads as TGTGCCAGCAGTCCCGGGCTTCAGCCCCAGCATTTT.

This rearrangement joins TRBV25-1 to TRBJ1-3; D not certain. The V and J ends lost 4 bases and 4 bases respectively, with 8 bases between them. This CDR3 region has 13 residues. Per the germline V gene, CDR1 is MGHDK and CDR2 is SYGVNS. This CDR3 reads CASSADSGNTIYF. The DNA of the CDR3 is TGTGCCAGCAGTGCCGATTCAGGAAACACCATATATTTT.

In DNA form, the CDR3 reads TGTGCCAGCAGCAGAGGGGGCGGGGAGACCCAGTACTTC. As protein: CASSRGGGETQYF. The V and J genes are TRBV5-5 and TRBJ2-5; TRBD1 agrees at 7 bases. The CDR3 has 13 residues. Trimming at V came to 4 bases and at J to 5 bases, leaving 5 bases not matched to a gene. Per the germline V gene, CDR1 is SGHKS and CDR2 is YYEKEE (reference sequence).

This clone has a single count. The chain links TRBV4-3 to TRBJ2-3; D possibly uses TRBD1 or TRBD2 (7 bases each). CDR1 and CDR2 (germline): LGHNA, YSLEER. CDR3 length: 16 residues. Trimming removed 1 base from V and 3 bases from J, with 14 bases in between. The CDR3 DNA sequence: TGCGCCAGCAGCCAAGGCCCCAGGGGGGGGACAGATACGCAGTATTTT. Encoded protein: CASSQGPRGGTDTQYF.

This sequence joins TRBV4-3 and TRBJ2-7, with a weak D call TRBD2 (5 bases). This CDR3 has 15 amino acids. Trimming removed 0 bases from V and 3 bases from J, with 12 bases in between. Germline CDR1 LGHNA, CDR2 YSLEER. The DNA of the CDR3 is TGCGCCAGCAGCCAAGACGTCGGCAGCGGCTACGAGCAGTACTTC. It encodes CASSQDVGSGYEQYF.

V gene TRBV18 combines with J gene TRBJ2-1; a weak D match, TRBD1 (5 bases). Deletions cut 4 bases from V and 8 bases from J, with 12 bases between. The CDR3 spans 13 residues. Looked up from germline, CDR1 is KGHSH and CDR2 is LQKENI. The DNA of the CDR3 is TGTGCCAGCTCACAAGGGGCATCGGATGAGCAGTTCTTC. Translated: CASSQGASDEQFF.

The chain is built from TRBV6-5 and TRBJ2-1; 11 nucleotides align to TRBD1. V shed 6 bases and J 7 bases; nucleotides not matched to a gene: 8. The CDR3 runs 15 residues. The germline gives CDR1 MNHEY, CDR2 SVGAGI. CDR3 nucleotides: TGTGCCAGCAGCACCGGGACAGGGGGTTGGAATGAGCAGTTCTTC. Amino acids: CASSTGTGGWNEQFF.

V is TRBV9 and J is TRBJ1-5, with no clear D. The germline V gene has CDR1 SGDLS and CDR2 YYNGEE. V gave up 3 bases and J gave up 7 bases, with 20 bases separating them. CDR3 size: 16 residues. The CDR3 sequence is CASSEGTGLEAQPQHF. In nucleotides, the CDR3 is TGTGCCAGCAGCGAGGGTACGGGCCTGGAGGCCCAGCCCCAGCATTTT. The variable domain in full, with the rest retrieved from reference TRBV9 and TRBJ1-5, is DSGVTQTPKHLITATGQRVTLRCSPRSGDLSVYWYQQSLDQGLQFLIQYYNGEERAKGNILERFSAQQFPDLHSELNLSSLELGDSALYFCASSEGTGLEAQPQHFGDGTRLSIL.

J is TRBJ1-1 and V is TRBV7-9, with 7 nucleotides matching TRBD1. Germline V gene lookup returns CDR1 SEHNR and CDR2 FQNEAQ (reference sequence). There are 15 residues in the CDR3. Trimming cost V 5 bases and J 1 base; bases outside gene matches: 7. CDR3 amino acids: CASSIHRGSNTEAFF. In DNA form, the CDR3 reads TGTGCCAGCAGCATCCACAGGGGCTCGAACACTGAAGCTTTCTTT.

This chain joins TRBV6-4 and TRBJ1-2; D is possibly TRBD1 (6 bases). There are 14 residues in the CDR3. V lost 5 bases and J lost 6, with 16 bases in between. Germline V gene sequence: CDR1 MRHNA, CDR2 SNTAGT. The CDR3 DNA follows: TGTGCCAGCAGTCCGACAGGAGAGGTAGATGGCTACACCTTC. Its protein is CASSPTGEVDGYTF.

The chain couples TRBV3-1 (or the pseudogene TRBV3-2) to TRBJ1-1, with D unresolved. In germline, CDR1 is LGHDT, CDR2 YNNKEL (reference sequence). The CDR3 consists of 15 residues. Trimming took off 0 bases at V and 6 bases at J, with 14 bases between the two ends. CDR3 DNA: TGTGCCAGCAGCCAAGATAGGGTACAGTCCGCTGAAGCTTTCTTT. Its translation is CASSQDRVQSAEAFF.

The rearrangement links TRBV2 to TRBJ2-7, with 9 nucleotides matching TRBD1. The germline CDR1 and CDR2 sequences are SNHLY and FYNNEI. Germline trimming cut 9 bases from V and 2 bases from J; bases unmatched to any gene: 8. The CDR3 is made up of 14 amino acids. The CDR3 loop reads CASFGTGLTYEQYF. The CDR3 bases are TGTGCCAGTTTTGGGACAGGGCTGACCTACGAGCAGTACTTC.

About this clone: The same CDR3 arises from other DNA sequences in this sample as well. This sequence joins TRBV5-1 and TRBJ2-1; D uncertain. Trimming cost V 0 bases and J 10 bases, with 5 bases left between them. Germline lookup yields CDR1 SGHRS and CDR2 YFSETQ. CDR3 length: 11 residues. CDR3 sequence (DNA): TGCGCCAGCAGCTTGGGGCCGGAGCAGTTCTTC. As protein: CASSLGPEQFF.

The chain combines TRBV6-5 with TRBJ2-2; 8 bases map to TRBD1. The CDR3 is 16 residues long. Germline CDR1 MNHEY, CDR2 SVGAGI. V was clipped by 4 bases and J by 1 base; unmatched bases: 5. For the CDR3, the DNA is TGTGCCAGCAGTTCACGGACAGGGAAGAACACCGGGGAGCTGTTTTTT. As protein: CASSSRTGKNTGELFF.

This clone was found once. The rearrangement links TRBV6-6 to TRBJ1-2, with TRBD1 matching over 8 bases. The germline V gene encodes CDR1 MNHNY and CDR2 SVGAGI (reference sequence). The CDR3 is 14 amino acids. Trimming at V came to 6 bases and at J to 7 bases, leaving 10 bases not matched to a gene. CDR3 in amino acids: CASSPLTGVLGYTF. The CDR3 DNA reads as TGTGCCAGCAGCCCGCTGACAGGGGTACTTGGCTACACCTTC.

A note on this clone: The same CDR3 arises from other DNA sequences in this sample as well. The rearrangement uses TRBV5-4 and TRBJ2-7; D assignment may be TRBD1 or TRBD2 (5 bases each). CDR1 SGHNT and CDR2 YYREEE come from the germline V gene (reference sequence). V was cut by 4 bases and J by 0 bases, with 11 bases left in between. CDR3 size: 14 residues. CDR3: CASSLRDGSYEQYF. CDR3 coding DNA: TGTGCCAGCAGCCTCCGGGACGGCTCCTACGAGCAGTACTTC.

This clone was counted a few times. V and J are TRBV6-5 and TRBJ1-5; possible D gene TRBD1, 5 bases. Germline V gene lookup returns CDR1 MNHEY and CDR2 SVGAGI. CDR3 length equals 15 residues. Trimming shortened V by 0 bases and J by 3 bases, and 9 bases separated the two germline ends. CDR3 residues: CASSYSGTNNQPQHF. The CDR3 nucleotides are TGTGCCAGCAGTTACTCCGGGACCAACAATCAGCCCCAGCATTTT.

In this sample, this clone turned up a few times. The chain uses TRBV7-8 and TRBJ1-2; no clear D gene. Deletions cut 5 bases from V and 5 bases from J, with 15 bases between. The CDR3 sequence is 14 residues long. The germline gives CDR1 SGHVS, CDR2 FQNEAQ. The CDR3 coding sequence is TGTGCCAGCAGCCCACCAGGAGGGCGGTATGGCTACACCTTC. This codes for CASSPPGGRYGYTF.

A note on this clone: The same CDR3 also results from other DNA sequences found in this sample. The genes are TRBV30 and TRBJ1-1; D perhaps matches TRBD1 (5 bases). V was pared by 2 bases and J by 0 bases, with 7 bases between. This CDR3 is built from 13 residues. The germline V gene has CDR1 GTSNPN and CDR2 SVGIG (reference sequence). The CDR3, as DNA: TGTGCCTGGAGTAGGGACTTGAACACTGAAGCTTTCTTT. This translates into CAWSRDLNTEAFF.

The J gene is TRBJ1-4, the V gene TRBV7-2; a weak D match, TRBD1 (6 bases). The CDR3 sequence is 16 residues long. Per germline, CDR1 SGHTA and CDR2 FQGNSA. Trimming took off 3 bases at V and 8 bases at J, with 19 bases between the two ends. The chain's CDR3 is CASSFRGGSRGEKLFF. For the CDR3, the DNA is TGTGCCAGCAGCTTTAGAGGGGGTTCAAGGGGCGAAAAACTGTTTTTT.

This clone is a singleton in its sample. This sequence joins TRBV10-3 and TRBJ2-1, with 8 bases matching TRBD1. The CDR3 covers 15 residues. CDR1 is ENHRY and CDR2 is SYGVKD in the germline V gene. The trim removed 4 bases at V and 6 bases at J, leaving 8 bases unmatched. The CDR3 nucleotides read TGTGCCATCAGTGCCCAGGGGGCTCCGGGCAATGAGCAGTTCTTC. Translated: CAISAQGAPGNEQFF.

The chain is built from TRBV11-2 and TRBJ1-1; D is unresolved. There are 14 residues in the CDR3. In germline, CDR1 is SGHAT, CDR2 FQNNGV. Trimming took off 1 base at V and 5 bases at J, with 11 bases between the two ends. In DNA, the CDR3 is TGTGCCAGCAGCTTAGGGAATCAATGGACTGAAGCTTTCTTT. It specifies CASSLGNQWTEAFF.

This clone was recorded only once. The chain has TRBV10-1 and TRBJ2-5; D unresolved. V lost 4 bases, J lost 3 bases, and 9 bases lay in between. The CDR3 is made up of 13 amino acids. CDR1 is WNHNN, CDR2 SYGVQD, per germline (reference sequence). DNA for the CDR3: TGCGCCAGCAGTGTTCAGTGGGAAGAGACCCAGTACTTC. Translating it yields CASSVQWEETQYF.

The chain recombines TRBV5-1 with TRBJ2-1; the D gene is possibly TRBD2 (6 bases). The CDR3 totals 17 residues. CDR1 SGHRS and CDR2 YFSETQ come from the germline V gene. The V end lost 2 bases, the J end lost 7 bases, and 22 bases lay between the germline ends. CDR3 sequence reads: CASSLHGGASSWNEQFF. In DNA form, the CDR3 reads TGCGCCAGCAGCTTACATGGCGGGGCCTCCTCGTGGAATGAGCAGTTCTTC. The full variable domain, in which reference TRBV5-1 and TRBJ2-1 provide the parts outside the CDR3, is KAGVTQTPRYLIKTRGQQVTLSCSPISGHRSVSWYQQTPGQGLQFLFEYFSETQRNKGNFPGRFSGRQFSNSRSEMNVSTLELGDSALYLCASSLHGGASSWNEQFFGPGTRLTVL.

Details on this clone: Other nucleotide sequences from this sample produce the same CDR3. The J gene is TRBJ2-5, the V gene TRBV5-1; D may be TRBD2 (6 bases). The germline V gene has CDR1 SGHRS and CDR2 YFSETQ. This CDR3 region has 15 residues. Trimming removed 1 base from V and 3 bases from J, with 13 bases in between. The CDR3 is CASSLLASGEETQYF. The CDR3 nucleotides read TGCGCCAGCAGCTTGCTTGCCTCGGGGGAAGAGACCCAGTACTTC.

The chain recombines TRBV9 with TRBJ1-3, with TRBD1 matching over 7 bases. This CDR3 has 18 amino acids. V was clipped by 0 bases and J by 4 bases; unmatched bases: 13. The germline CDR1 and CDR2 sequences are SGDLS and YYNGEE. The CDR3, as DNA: TGTGCCAGCAGCGTAGGCGCGTGGAGACAGGGAGCCGGAAACACCATATATTTT. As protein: CASSVGAWRQGAGNTIYF. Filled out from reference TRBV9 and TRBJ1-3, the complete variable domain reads DSGVTQTPKHLITATGQRVTLRCSPRSGDLSVYWYQQSLDQGLQFLIQYYNGEERAKGNILERFSAQQFPDLHSELNLSSLELGDSALYFCASSVGAWRQGAGNTIYFGEGSWLTVV.

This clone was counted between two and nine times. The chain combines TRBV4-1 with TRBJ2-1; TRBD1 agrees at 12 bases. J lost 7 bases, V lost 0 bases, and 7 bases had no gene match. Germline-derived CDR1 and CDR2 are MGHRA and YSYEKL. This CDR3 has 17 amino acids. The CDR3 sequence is CASSQDREGQGANEQFF. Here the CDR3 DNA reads TGCGCCAGCAGCCAAGATCGGGAGGGACAGGGGGCGAATGAGCAGTTCTTC.

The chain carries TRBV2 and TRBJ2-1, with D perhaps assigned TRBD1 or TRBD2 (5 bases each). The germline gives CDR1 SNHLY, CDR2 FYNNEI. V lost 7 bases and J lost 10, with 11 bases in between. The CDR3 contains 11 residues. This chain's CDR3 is CASTSGPEQFF. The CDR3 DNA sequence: TGTGCCAGCACATCGGGACCCGAGCAGTTCTTC.